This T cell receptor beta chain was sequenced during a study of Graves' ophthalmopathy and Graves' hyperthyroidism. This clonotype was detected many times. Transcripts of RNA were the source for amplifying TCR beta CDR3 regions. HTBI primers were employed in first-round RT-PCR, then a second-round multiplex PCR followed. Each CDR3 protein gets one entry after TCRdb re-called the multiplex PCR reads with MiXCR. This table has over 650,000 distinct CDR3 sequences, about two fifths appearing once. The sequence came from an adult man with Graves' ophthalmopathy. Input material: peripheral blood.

The chain's CDR3 is CASRPRGGEAFF. The CDR3 DNA is TGTGCCAGCAGGCCGCGGGGGGGTGAAGCTTTCTTT. The chain has TRBV5-6 and TRBJ1-1; maybe TRBD1 (5 bases). The CDR3 has 12 residues. The V end lost 5 bases, the J end lost 7 bases, and 12 bases lay between the germline ends. Per the germline V gene, CDR1 is SGHDT and CDR2 is YYEEEE.